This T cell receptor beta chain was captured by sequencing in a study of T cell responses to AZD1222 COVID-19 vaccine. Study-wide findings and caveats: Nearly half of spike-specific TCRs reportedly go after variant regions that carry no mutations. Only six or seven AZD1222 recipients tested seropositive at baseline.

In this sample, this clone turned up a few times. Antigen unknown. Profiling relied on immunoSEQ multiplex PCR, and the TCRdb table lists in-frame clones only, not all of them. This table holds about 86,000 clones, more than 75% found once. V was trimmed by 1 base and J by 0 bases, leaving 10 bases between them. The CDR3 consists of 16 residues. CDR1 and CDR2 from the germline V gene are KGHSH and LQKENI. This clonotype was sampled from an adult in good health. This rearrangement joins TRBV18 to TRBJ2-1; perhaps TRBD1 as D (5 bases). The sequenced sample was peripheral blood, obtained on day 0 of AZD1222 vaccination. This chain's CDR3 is CASSPQGVISYNEQFF. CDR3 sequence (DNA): TGTGCCAGCTCACCACAAGGGGTAATCTCCTACAATGAGCAGTTCTTC.